The 22 T cell receptor beta chains below were found in one sample sequenced in a study of cytomegalovirus exposure and HLA in healthy donors. Data came from immunoSEQ multiplex PCR; TCRdb stores just in-frame clones and leaves some out. The profile shows over 200,000 clones, 85% to 90% of them singletons. The sample taken for sequencing was PBMCs. These receptors were obtained from a woman aged 18-29 years in good health and CMV-seronegative.

This clone showed up just once. The rearrangement links TRBV2 to TRBJ2-3; the match to TRBD1 covers 7 bases. Unmatched junction bases numbered 3, after V lost 4 bases and J lost 2 bases. This CDR3 has 14 residues. The germline CDR1 and CDR2 sequences are SNHLY and FYNNEI. DNA for the CDR3: TGTGCCAGCAGTGGACAGGGAGTCACAGATACGCAGTATTTT. This sequence encodes CASSGQGVTDTQYF.

This sequence joins TRBV7-8 and TRBJ2-3, with 8 bases identical to TRBD1. The CDR3 sequence is 15 residues long. The V and J ends lost 5 bases and 3 bases, in that order; junction bases with no gene match: 7. CDR1 is SGHVS, CDR2 FQNEAQ, per germline. The CDR3 loop is CASSHRTGKTDTQYF. The CDR3 DNA reads TGTGCCAGCAGCCACAGGACAGGGAAGACAGATACGCAGTATTTT.

V gene TRBV11-1 combines with J gene TRBJ2-5; D perhaps matches TRBD1 (5 bases). The germline V and J ends were trimmed by 5 bases and 4 bases, with 11 bases remaining between them. Germline loops: CDR1 SGHAT, CDR2 FQDESV (reference sequence). The CDR3 runs 13 residues. The CDR3 DNA sequence: TGTGCCAGCAGCGAAGACAGTTCAGAGACCCAGTACTTC. Its translation: CASSEDSSETQYF.

This sequence joins TRBV5-6 and TRBJ2-5, with D tentatively TRBD2 (6 bases). V was shortened by 0 bases and J by 3 bases, with 18 bases between the two germline ends. The CDR3 is 17 residues long. The V gene's germline CDR1 is SGHDT and CDR2 YYEEEE. As DNA, the CDR3 is TGTGCCAGCAGCTTGGCCGTCGGGAGTGGAGGGAAAGAGACCCAGTACTTC. It translates to CASSLAVGSGGKETQYF. Variable domain in full (rest from reference TRBV5-6 and TRBJ2-5): DAGVTQSPTHLIKTRGQQVTLRCSPKSGHDTVSWYQQALGQGPQFIFQYYEEEERQRGNFPDRFSGHQFPNYSSELNVNALLLGDSALYLCASSLAVGSGGKETQYFGPGTRLLVL.

The V gene is TRBV11-2, the J gene TRBJ2-1, with D possibly TRBD1 on 5 matching bases. V lost 6 bases and J lost 4, with 10 bases in between. Per the germline V gene, CDR1 is SGHAT and CDR2 is FQNNGV. The CDR3 extends over 13 amino acids. The CDR3 is CASRDTDYNEQFF. For the CDR3, the DNA is TGTGCCAGCAGGGACACGGATTACAATGAGCAGTTCTTC.

V is TRBV19 and J is TRBJ1-1; D unclear. Germline V gene lookup returns CDR1 LNHDA and CDR2 SQIVND (reference sequence). This CDR3 spans 13 amino acids. With 5 bases removed from V and 0 bases from J, the gap between germline ends came to 7 bases. As DNA, the CDR3 is TGTGCCAGTAGTTCATCTATGAACACTGAAGCTTTCTTT. It is translated as CASSSSMNTEAFF.

The chain links TRBV2 to TRBJ2-1, with 14 bases matching TRBD2. The CDR3 is 14 amino acids. Trimming cost V 6 bases and J 8 bases; bases outside gene matches: 3. The germline CDR1 and CDR2 sequences are SNHLY and FYNNEI. The CDR3 region is CASRGTSGSDEQFF. The CDR3 coding sequence is TGTGCCAGCAGGGGGACTAGCGGGAGTGATGAGCAGTTCTTC.

As to this clone: The same CDR3 is also encoded by other DNA sequences in this sample. The gene calls are TRBV5-4 and TRBJ2-7; perhaps TRBD2 as D (5 bases). This CDR3 is 13 amino acids long. Germline CDR1 and CDR2: SGHNT and YYREEE (reference sequence). Trimming shortened V by 3 bases and J by 0 bases, and 7 bases separated the two germline ends. The CDR3 sequence: CASSSTSSYEQYF. The CDR3 DNA sequence: TGTGCCAGCAGCTCCACTAGCTCCTACGAGCAGTACTTC.

The rearrangement joins TRBV28 to TRBJ2-3; no clear D gene. Germline values: CDR1 MDHEN, CDR2 SYDVKM. V lost 3 bases, J lost 7 bases, and 17 bases lay in between. The CDR3 totals 15 residues. CDR3 nucleotide sequence: TGTGCCAGCAGTTTCGGAACAGCCAACCCAAATACGCAGTATTTT. This gives the protein CASSFGTANPNTQYF.

V gene TRBV15 combines with J gene TRBJ1-1; tentative D call: TRBD1 (6 bases). This CDR3 has 14 amino acids. From germline, CDR1 is LNHNV and CDR2 YYDKDF (reference sequence). Trimming cost V 0 bases and J 5 bases, with 10 bases left between them. Here the CDR3 reads CATSRDTRGTEAFF. As DNA, the CDR3 is TGTGCCACCAGCAGAGATACGAGGGGGACTGAAGCTTTCTTT.

V is TRBV28 and J is TRBJ2-7; TRBD2 is a possible D gene (6 bases). Trimming took off 3 bases at V and 5 bases at J, with 14 bases between the two ends. CDR3 length: 14 amino acids. The V gene's germline CDR1 is MDHEN and CDR2 SYDVKM. CDR3 nucleotides: TGTGCCAGCAGTTTTTTTTCGGGAGTGAACGAGCAGTACTTC. Amino acid sequence: CASSFFSGVNEQYF.

V and J are TRBV2 and TRBJ2-2, with no clear D. V was shortened by 5 bases and J by 4 bases, with 20 bases between the two germline ends. The CDR3 is made up of 17 amino acids. Germline CDR1 reads SNHLY; CDR2 reads FYNNEI. Written as DNA, the CDR3 is TGTGCCAGCAGTATCCCCCCCCGCGGCGCACTCACCGGGGAGCTGTTTTTT. It encodes CASSIPPRGALTGELFF.

The J gene is TRBJ2-1, the V gene TRBV30, with 8 bases identical to TRBD2. With V trimmed by 3 bases and J by 4 bases, 17 bases remained unmatched. This CDR3 contains 18 residues. Germline lookup yields CDR1 GTSNPN and CDR2 SVGIG (reference sequence). The chain's CDR3 is CAWSLLSRASGFYNEQFF. In DNA, the CDR3 is TGTGCCTGGAGCCTCCTCTCTAGGGCTAGCGGGTTTTACAATGAGCAGTTCTTC.

V is TRBV5-6 and J is TRBJ2-7; TRBD2 aligns across 10 bases. Germline loops: CDR1 SGHDT, CDR2 YYEEEE. The V and J ends lost 2 bases and 3 bases, in that order; junction bases with no gene match: 8. This CDR3 contains 16 residues. CDR3 DNA sequence: TGTGCCAGCAGCTTTCGGCTAGCGGGAGAGGTCTACGAGCAGTACTTC. Translating gives CASSFRLAGEVYEQYF.

DNA for the CDR3: TGTGCCAGCAGTTGGGGACTAGCGGGAGGGCCGACAGATACGCAGTATTTT. This gives the protein CASSWGLAGGPTDTQYF. V and J are TRBV28 and TRBJ2-3; TRBD2 agrees at 16 bases. V lost 4 bases to trimming and J lost 3 bases; unmatched junction nucleotides: 4. CDR3 length: 17 amino acids. CDR1 is MDHEN and CDR2 is SYDVKM in the germline V gene.

The table lists this clone with a few counts. The rearrangement joins TRBV4-3 to TRBJ2-1; D gene unclear. Deletions cut 0 bases from V and 0 bases from J, with 6 bases between. The CDR3 length is 15 residues. CDR1 is LGHNA and CDR2 is YSLEER in the germline V gene. The CDR3 region is CASSQEASSYNEQFF. In nucleotides, the CDR3 is TGCGCCAGCAGCCAAGAGGCCAGCTCCTACAATGAGCAGTTCTTC.

This rearrangement joins TRBV7-2 to TRBJ1-5; D perhaps matches TRBD1 (6 bases). The germline CDR1 and CDR2 sequences are SGHTA and FQGNSA. The CDR3 extends over 14 amino acids. V was pared by 5 bases and J by 7 bases, with 15 bases between. CDR3 sequence (DNA): TGTGCCAGCAGCCAGACAGGAAACGTGCAGCCCCAGCATTTT. Amino acid sequence: CASSQTGNVQPQHF.

The genes are TRBV7-9 and TRBJ2-7, with D unclear. The V end was cut by 3 bases, the J end by 0 bases, with 9 bases between. The CDR3 loop spans 14 amino acids. Germline CDR1 SEHNR, CDR2 FQNEAQ (reference sequence). The CDR3 loop is CASSFGGASYEQYF. The CDR3 nucleotides read TGTGCCAGCAGCTTTGGCGGAGCCTCCTACGAGCAGTACTTC.

The chain combines TRBV28 with TRBJ2-7; 11 bases are a match to TRBD2. With V trimmed by 5 bases and J by 4 bases, 7 bases remained unmatched. In germline, CDR1 is MDHEN, CDR2 SYDVKM. The CDR3 sequence is 15 residues long. The CDR3 coding sequence is TGTGCCAGCAGTCCCCAGACTAGCGGGGTTTACGAGCAGTACTTC. Its translation: CASSPQTSGVYEQYF.

The chain uses TRBV5-4 and TRBJ2-7; TRBD2 is a possible D gene (5 bases). The CDR3 length is 14 residues. Germline V gives CDR1 SGHNT, CDR2 YYREEE (reference sequence). Trimming took off 0 bases at V and 0 bases at J, with 7 bases between the two ends. The CDR3 protein is CASSLGAGSYEQYF. In DNA form, the CDR3 reads TGTGCCAGCAGCTTGGGTGCGGGCTCCTACGAGCAGTACTTC.

The chain couples TRBV28 to TRBJ2-6; TRBD2 agrees at 7 bases. The CDR3 sequence is 15 residues long. Germline V gene data show CDR1 as MDHEN and CDR2 as SYDVKM. Trimming cost V 5 bases and J 4 bases; bases outside gene matches: 5. The CDR3: CASSGGGSGANVLTF. DNA of the CDR3: TGTGCCAGCAGTGGGGGGGGATCCGGGGCCAACGTCCTGACTTTC.

J is TRBJ2-1 and V is TRBV28; D gene uncertain. The CDR3 has 15 residues. Germline V gene sequence: CDR1 MDHEN, CDR2 SYDVKM. The V and J ends lost 2 bases and 2 bases respectively, with 10 bases between them. This CDR3 is CASSLKHLPYNEQFF. The CDR3 DNA follows: TGTGCCAGCAGTTTAAAGCACCTCCCCTACAATGAGCAGTTCTTC.